This TCR beta chain was found in a study of control samples from healthy donors and cancer patients. Produced via immunoSEQ multiplex PCR; TCRdb's table is partial and in-frame only. The sample holds tens of thousands of clones, 85% to 95% seen once. CDR1 SGHTA and CDR2 FQGNSA come from the germline V gene. Trimming took off 4 bases at V and 4 bases at J, with 8 bases between the two ends. This CDR3 region has 13 residues. The TCR sequence derives from a young man in good health. The V call is TRBV7-2, the J call TRBJ1-5, with D perhaps matching TRBD1 (5 bases). The source material was blood. CDR3 region: CASSYEGNQPQHF. The DNA of the CDR3 is TGTGCCAGCAGCTATGAGGGGAATCAGCCCCAGCATTTT. The variable domain in full, with the rest retrieved from reference TRBV7-2 and TRBJ1-5, is GAGVSQSPSNKVTEKGKDVELRCDPISGHTALYWYRQSLGQGLEFLIYFQGNSAPDKSGLPSDRFSAERTGGSVSTLTIQRTQQEDSAVYLCASSYEGNQPQHFGDGTRLSIL.